This entry lists 16 T cell receptor beta chains sequenced from one sample in a study of blood T cell repertoires in COVID-19. Profiling relied on immunoSEQ multiplex PCR, and the TCRdb table lists in-frame clones only, not all of them. The sample has 65,000 to 75,000 clones; 87% are singletons. The sample taken for sequencing was peripheral blood. These TCRs come from an elderly woman with active or convalescent COVID-19.

This chain links TRBV20-1 with TRBJ1-1, with D unresolved. The V end lost 4 bases, the J end lost 1 base, and 4 bases lay between the germline ends. Looked up from germline, CDR1 is DFQATT and CDR2 is SNEGSKA (reference sequence). The length of the CDR3 is 11 residues. Written as DNA, the CDR3 is TGCAGTGCTATCGGGAACACTGAAGCTTTCTTT. Amino acids: CSAIGNTEAFF.

The rearrangement uses TRBV7-2 and TRBJ2-3, with 11 positions matching TRBD2. This CDR3 is built from 17 residues. Germline V gene sequence: CDR1 SGHTA, CDR2 FQGNSA. Unmatched junction bases numbered 5, after V lost 0 bases and J lost 3 bases. The CDR3 DNA sequence: TGTGCCAGCAGCTTAGCTAGCGGGGGGGGATTTACAGATACGCAGTATTTT. This sequence encodes CASSLASGGGFTDTQYF.

This chain joins TRBV5-1 and TRBJ2-5, with a possible D match to TRBD2 (5 bases). The CDR3 has 14 residues. The V and J ends lost 2 bases and 5 bases respectively, with 13 bases between them. Germline V gives CDR1 SGHRS, CDR2 YFSETQ. CDR3 loop: CASSFLITGETQYF. The DNA for the CDR3 is TGCGCCAGCAGCTTCCTCATTACGGGGGAGACCCAGTACTTC.

This rearrangement joins TRBV6-5 to TRBJ1-1, with D tentatively TRBD1 (5 bases). CDR1 and CDR2 from the germline V gene are MNHEY and SVGAGI. Trimming left V 6 bases short and J 0 bases short, with 11 bases between. CDR3 size: 14 residues. CDR3 nucleotide sequence: TGTGCCAGCAGATCAGGGTTAGTGAACACTGAAGCTTTCTTT. It codes for CASRSGLVNTEAFF.

The genes are TRBV28 and TRBJ1-5, with 8 bases matching TRBD1. Germline V gene data show CDR1 as MDHEN and CDR2 as SYDVKM. With 6 bases clipped from V and 5 bases from J, the junction kept 6 bases outside the gene matches. This CDR3 is built from 14 residues. CDR3: CASSPPDRDQPQHF. In DNA form, the CDR3 reads TGTGCCAGCAGCCCCCCGGACAGGGATCAGCCCCAGCATTTT.

The count of this clone is one. The V gene is TRBV5-6, the J gene TRBJ1-2; a weak D match, TRBD1 (5 bases). The CDR3 is 12 residues long. V was clipped by 2 bases and J by 7 bases, with 9 bases between them. Germline CDR1 reads SGHDT; CDR2 reads YYEEEE. The CDR3 loop is CASSFGRGGYTF. CDR3 coding DNA: TGTGCCAGCAGCTTCGGGAGGGGTGGCTACACCTTC.

This clone was observed once. V and J are TRBV7-8 and TRBJ2-5, with D maybe TRBD2 (6 bases). This CDR3 is 15 amino acids long. With 4 bases removed from V and 7 bases from J, the gap between germline ends came to 19 bases. Per the germline V gene, CDR1 is SGHVS and CDR2 is FQNEAQ. Here the CDR3 DNA reads TGTGCCAGCAGCTGGGCTAGCAATTGGGGAGGGACCCAGTACTTC. Translating gives CASSWASNWGGTQYF.

J is TRBJ1-2 and V is TRBV7-3; 8 bases align to TRBD1. V lost 5 bases and J lost 4; bases outside the gene matches: 12. The CDR3 loop spans 16 amino acids. The germline V gene encodes CDR1 SGHTA and CDR2 FQGTGA. CDR3 bases: TGTGCCAGCAGCCCAGGGCCTTACAGGGGGTCCTATGGCTACACCTTC. This codes for CASSPGPYRGSYGYTF.

The chain recombines TRBV2 with TRBJ1-6, with 8 bases identical to TRBD1. The V gene end was trimmed by 8 bases and the J gene end by 4 bases; junction bases not matched to a gene: 10. CDR1 and CDR2 from the germline V gene are SNHLY and FYNNEI. The length of the CDR3 is 16 residues. The CDR3 DNA sequence: TGTGCCAGCGGAGGGGCAGGGGGCAATTATAATTCACCCCTCCACTTT. Its translation: CASGGAGGNYNSPLHF.

The CDR3 loop is CASSDWARYEQYF. The CDR3 DNA is TGTGCCAGCAGTGACTGGGCCAGATACGAGCAGTACTTC. The genes are TRBV25-1 and TRBJ2-7; no reliable D call. The length of the CDR3 is 13 residues. Germline loops: CDR1 MGHDK, CDR2 SYGVNS. Trimming shortened V by 3 bases and J by 4 bases, and 10 bases separated the two germline ends.

V and J are TRBV2 and TRBJ2-3; 8 bases match TRBD2. With V trimmed by 5 bases and J by 1 base, 8 bases remained unmatched. This CDR3 has 16 residues. CDR1 is SNHLY and CDR2 is FYNNEI in the germline V gene. The CDR3 region is CASSSFGRGGTDTQYF. DNA for the CDR3: TGTGCCAGCAGTTCTTTTGGGCGGGGGGGCACAGATACGCAGTATTTT.

The rearrangement links TRBV7-2 to TRBJ1-5; D is unresolved. V dropped 1 base and J dropped 5 bases, with 6 bases sitting between them. CDR1 is SGHTA and CDR2 is FQGNSA in the germline V gene. CDR3 size: 13 residues. This CDR3 is CASSLGQDQPQHF. DNA for the CDR3: TGTGCCAGCAGCTTAGGGCAAGATCAGCCCCAGCATTTT. The entire variable domain, with the rest obtained from reference TRBV7-2 and TRBJ1-5, is as follows: GAGVSQSPSNKVTEKGKDVELRCDPISGHTALYWYRQSLGQGLEFLIYFQGNSAPDKSGLPSDRFSAERTGGSVSTLTIQRTQQEDSAVYLCASSLGQDQPQHFGDGTRLSIL.

The chain uses TRBV7-8 and TRBJ1-1; D is uncertain. V was shortened by 5 bases and J by 2 bases, with 9 bases between the two germline ends. In germline, CDR1 is SGHVS, CDR2 FQNEAQ. The CDR3 loop spans 13 amino acids. CDR3 DNA: TGTGCCAGCAGCCCTGGTAGAAACACTGAAGCTTTCTTT. Amino acids: CASSPGRNTEAFF. The entire variable domain, with the rest obtained from reference TRBV7-8 and TRBJ1-1, is as follows: GAGVSQSPRYKVAKRGQDVALRCDPISGHVSLFWYQQALGQGPEFLTYFQNEAQLDKSGLPSDRFFAERPEGSVSTLKIQRTQQEDSAVYLCASSPGRNTEAFFGQGTRLTVV.

V is TRBV21-1 and J is TRBJ1-1; the D call of TRBD1 is as the table states it, not checked on the DNA. TRBV21-1 is recorded as a pseudogene. The CDR3 contains 17 residues. CDR3 in amino acids: CASNPGTGGILDTEAFF. CDR3 sequence (DNA): TGTGCCAGCAACCCCGGGACAGGGGGCATCCTGGACACTGAAGCTTTCTTT.

The chain carries TRBV29-1 and TRBJ2-4; no clear D gene. V was shortened by 4 bases and J by 2 bases, with 3 bases between the two germline ends. CDR1 SQVTM and CDR2 ANQGSEA come from the germline V gene. The CDR3 runs 11 residues. The CDR3 spells CSVVTKNIQYF. CDR3 DNA: TGCAGCGTTGTAACCAAAAACATTCAGTACTTC.

This chain connects TRBV18 to TRBJ1-1, with a weak D call TRBD1 (6 bases). V was cut by 6 bases and J by 4 bases, with 21 bases left in between. The CDR3 length is 16 residues. In germline, CDR1 is KGHSH, CDR2 LQKENI. The CDR3 DNA is TGTGCCAGCTCCCCCCGCCGGACAGCCGGTGCCACTGAAGCTTTCTTT. Translating gives CASSPRRTAGATEAFF.